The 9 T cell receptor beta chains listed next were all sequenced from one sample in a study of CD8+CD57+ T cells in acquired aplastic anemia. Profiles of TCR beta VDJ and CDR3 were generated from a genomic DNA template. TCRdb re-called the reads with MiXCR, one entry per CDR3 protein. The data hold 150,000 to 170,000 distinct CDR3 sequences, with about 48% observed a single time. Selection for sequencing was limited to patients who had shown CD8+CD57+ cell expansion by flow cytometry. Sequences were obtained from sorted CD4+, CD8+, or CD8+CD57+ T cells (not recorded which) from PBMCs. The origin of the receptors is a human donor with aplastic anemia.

As DNA, the CDR3 is TGTGCCAGCAGTGACGGACAGGAGGAGACCCAGTACTTC. Encoded protein: CASSDGQEETQYF. V is TRBV2 and J is TRBJ2-5, with 7 bases matching TRBD1. J lost 5 bases, V lost 3 bases, and 3 bases had no gene match. Per the germline V gene, CDR1 is SNHLY and CDR2 is FYNNEI. This CDR3 region has 13 residues.

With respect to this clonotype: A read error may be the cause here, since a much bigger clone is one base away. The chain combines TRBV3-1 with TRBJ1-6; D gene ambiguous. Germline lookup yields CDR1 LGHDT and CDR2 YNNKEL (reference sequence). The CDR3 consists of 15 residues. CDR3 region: CASSQVARVDSPLRF. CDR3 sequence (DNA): TGTGCCAGCAGCCAAGTCGCTAGGGTGGATTCACCCCTCCGCTTT.

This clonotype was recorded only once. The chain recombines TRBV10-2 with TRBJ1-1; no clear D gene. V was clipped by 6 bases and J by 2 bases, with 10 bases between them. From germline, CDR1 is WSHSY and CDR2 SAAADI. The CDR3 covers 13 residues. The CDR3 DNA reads TGCGCCAGCAGCCAGGTGGGAAACACTGAAGCTTTCTTT. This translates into CASSQVGNTEAFF.

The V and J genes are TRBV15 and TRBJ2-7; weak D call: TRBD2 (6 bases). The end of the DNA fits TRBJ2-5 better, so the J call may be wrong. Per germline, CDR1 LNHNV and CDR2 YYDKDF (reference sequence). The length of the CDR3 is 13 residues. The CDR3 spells CATSRGAGETQYF. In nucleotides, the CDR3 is TGTGCCACCAGCAGAGGGGCGGGGGAGACCCAGTACTTC.

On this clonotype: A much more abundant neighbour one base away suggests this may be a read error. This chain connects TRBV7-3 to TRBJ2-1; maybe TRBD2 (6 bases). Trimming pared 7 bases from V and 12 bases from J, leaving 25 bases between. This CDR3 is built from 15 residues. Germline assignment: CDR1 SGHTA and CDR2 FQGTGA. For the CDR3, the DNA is TGTGCCAGCATCCAGACTAGGGGACGGGGAAGTGGGCAGTTCTTC. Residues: CASIQTRGRGSGQFF.

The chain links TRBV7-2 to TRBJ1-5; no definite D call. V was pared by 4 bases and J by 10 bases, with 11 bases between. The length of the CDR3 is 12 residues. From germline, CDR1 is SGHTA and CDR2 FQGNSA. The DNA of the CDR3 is TGTGCCAGCAGCTCCGGGCTTACTCCCCAGCATTTT. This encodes CASSSGLTPQHF.

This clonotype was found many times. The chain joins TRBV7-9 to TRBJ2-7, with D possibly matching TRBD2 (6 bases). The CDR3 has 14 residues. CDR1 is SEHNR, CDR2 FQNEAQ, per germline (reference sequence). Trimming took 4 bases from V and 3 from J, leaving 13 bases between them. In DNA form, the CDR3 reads TGTGCCAGCAGCTCCCGGGACTTGGGCTACGAGCAGTACTTC. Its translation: CASSSRDLGYEQYF.

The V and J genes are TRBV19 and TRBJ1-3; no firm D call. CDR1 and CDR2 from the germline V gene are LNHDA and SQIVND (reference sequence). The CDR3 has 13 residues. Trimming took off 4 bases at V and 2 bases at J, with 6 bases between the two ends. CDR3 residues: CASSTETGNTIYF. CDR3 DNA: TGTGCCAGTAGTACAGAAACTGGAAACACCATATATTTT. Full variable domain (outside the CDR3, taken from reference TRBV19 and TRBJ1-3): DGGITQSPKYLFRKEGQNVTLSCEQNLNHDAMYWYRQDPGQGLRLIYYSQIVNDFQKGDIAEGYSVSREKKESFPLTVTSAQKNPTAFYLCASSTETGNTIYFGEGSWLTVV.

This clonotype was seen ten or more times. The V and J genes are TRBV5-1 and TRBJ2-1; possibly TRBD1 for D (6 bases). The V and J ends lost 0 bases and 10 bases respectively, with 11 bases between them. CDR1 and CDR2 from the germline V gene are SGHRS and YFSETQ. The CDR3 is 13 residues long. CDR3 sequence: CASSLGTAREQFF. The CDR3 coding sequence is TGCGCCAGCAGCTTGGGGACAGCAAGGGAGCAGTTCTTC.